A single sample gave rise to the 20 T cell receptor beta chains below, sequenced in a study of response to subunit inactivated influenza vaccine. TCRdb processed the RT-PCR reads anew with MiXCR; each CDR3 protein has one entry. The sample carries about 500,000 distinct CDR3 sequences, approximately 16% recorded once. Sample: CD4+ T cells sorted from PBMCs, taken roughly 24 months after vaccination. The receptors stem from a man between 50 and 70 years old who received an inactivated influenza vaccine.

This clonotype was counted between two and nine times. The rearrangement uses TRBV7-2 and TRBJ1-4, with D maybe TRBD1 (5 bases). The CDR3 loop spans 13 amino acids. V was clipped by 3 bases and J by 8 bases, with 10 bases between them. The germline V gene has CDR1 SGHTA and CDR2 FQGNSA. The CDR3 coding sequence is TGTGCCAGCAGCTTCCAGGGACGGGAAAAACTGTTTTTT. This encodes CASSFQGREKLFF.

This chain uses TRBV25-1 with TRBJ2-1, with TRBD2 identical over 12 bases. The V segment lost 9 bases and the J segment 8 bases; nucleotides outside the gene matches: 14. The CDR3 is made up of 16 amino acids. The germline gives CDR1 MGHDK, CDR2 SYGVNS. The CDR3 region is CASNSESTSGSYEQFF. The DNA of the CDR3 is TGTGCCAGTAACAGTGAGTCGACTAGCGGGAGCTATGAGCAGTTCTTC.

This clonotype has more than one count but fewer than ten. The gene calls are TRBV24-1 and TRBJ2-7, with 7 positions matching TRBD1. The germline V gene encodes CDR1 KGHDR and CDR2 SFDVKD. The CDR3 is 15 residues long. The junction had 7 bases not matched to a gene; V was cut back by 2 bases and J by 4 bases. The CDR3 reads CATSDSVTGMYEQYF. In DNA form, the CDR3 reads TGTGCCACCAGTGATTCCGTGACAGGGATGTACGAGCAGTACTTC.

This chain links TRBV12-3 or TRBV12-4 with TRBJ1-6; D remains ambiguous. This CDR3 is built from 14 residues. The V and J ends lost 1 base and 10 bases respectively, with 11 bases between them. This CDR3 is CASSLDGKWSPLHF. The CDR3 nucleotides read TGTGCCAGCAGTTTAGATGGAAAGTGGTCACCCCTCCACTTT.

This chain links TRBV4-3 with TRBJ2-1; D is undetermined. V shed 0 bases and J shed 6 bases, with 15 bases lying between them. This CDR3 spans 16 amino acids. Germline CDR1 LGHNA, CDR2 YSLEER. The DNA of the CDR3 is TGCGCCAGCAGCCAAGATAGTGTATTGGAAGTCAATGAGCAGTTCTTC. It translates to CASSQDSVLEVNEQFF.

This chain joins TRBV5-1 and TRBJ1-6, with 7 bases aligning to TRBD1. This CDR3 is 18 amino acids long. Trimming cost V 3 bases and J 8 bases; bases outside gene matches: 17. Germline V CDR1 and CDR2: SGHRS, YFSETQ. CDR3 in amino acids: CASSSGAVAQGTDSPLHF. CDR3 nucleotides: TGCGCCAGCAGCTCGGGGGCAGTCGCACAGGGGACGGATTCACCCCTCCACTTT.

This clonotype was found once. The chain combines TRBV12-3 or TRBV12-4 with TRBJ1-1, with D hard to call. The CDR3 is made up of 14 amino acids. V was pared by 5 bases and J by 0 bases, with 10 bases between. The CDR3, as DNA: TGTGCCAGCAGTAGAATGAGCATGAACACTGAAGCTTTCTTT. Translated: CASSRMSMNTEAFF.

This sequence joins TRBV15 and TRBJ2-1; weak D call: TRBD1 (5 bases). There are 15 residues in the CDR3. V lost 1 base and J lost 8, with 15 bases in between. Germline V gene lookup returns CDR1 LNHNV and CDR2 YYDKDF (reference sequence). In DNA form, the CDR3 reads TGTGCCACCAGCAGAGCCCTCGCGGACACCGATGAGCAGTTCTTC. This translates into CATSRALADTDEQFF.

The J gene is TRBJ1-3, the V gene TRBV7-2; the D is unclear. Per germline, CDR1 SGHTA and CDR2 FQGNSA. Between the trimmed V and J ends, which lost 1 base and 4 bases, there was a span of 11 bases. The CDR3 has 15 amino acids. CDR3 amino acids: CASSLGPGGGNTIYF. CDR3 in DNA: TGTGCCAGCAGCTTAGGCCCGGGTGGGGGAAACACCATATATTTT.

The CDR3 DNA reads as TGTGCCAGCCATATGGGACAGGTGGGGGCTCAGCCCCAGCATTTT. As protein: CASHMGQVGAQPQHF. The chain links TRBV6-2 or TRBV6-3 to TRBJ1-5, with 8 bases fitting TRBD1. Germline-derived CDR1 and CDR2 are MNHEY and SVGEGT. The CDR3 is 15 amino acids. Losses at the gene ends were 8 bases for V and 6 bases for J; bases not matched to a gene: 12.

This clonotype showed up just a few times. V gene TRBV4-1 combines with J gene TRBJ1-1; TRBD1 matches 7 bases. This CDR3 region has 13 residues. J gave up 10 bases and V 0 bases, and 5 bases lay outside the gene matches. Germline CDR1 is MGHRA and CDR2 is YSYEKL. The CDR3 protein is CASSQDTGAGAFF. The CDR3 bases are TGCGCCAGCAGCCAAGATACAGGGGCGGGAGCTTTCTTT.

CDR3 nucleotides: TGTGCCAGCAGCCAAGAACCGGGGACAACCTCCTACAATGAGCAGTTCTTC. This codes for CASSQEPGTTSYNEQFF. The chain uses TRBV4-2 and TRBJ2-1; tentative D call: TRBD1 (6 bases). Per germline, CDR1 LGHNA and CDR2 YNFKEQ. With 0 bases removed from V and 0 bases from J, the gap between germline ends came to 12 bases. The length of the CDR3 is 17 residues.

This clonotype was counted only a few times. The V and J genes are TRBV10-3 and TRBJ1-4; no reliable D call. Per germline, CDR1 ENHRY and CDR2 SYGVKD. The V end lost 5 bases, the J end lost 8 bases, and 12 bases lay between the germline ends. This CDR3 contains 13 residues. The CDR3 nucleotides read TGTGCCATCAGTCGTATGCTGAAAGAAAAACTGTTTTTT. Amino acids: CAISRMLKEKLFF.

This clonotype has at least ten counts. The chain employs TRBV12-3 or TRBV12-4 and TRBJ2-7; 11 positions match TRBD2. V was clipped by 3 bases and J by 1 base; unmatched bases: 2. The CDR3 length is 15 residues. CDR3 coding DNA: TGTGCCAGCAGTTTCAGGACTAGCGGGTCCTACGAGCAGTACTTC. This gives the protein CASSFRTSGSYEQYF.

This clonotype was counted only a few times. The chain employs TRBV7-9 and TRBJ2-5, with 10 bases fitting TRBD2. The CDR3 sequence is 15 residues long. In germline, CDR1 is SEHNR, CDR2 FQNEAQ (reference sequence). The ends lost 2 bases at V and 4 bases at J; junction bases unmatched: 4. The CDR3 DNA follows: TGTGCCAGCAGCTTACTAGCGGGAGAGGGAGAGACCCAGTACTTC. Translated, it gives CASSLLAGEGETQYF.

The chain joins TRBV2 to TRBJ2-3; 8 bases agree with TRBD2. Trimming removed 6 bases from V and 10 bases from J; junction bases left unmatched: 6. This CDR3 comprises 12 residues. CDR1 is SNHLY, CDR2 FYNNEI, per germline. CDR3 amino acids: CASRAGVSAQYF. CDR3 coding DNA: TGTGCCAGCAGAGCGGGAGTTAGTGCGCAGTATTTT.

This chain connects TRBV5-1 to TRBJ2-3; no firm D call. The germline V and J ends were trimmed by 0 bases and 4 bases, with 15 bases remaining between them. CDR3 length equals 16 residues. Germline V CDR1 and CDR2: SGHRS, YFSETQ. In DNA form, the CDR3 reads TGCGCCAGCAGCTTGGAGGCTACACCTCCCCCAGATACGCAGTATTTT. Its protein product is CASSLEATPPPDTQYF.

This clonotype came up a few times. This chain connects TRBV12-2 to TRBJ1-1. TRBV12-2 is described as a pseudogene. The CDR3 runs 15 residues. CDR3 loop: CASRLALVYRIETFF. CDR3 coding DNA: TGTGCAAGTCGCTTAGCGCTCGTATACAGAATCGAAACTTTCTTT.

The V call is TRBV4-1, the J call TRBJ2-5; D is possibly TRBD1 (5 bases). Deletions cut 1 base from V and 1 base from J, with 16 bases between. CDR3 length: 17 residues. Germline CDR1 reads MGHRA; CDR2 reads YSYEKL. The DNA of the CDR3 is TGCGCCAGCAGCCAAGTGTTTCGTACTGGGGCCCAAGAGACCCAGTACTTC. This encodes CASSQVFRTGAQETQYF.

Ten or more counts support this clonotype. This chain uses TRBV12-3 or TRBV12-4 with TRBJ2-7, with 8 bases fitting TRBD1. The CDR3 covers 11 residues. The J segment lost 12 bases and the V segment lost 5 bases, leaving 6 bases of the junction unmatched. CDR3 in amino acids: CASSTGTGVYF. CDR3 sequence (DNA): TGTGCCAGCAGTACCGGGACAGGTGTGTACTTC.